The 29 T cell receptor beta chains below were found in one sample sequenced in a study of CD8+ T cells in alopecia areata. Once RNA had been extracted, it was reverse transcribed into cDNA to act as the sequencing template. Profiling relied on immunoSEQ multiplex PCR, and the TCRdb table lists in-frame clones only, not all of them. The sample has a few hundred thousand clones, roughly 50% seen once. The sequenced sample consisted of CD8+ T cells sorted from blood. These receptors originate from a human donor in good health.

This clone was counted a few times. The chain joins TRBV29-1 to TRBJ1-4; a possible D gene is TRBD1 (5 bases). CDR1 is SQVTM, CDR2 ANQGSEA, per germline. The CDR3 is 13 amino acids. Trimming pared 6 bases from V and 7 bases from J, leaving 15 bases between. The CDR3, as DNA: TGCAGCGTCCCGGACACCCAGGTTGAAAAACTGTTTTTT. This translates into CSVPDTQVEKLFF.

J is TRBJ1-5 and V is TRBV27, with D hard to call. Germline CDR1 is MNHEY and CDR2 is SMNVEV (reference sequence). Trimming cost V 5 bases and J 7 bases, with 15 bases left between them. There are 14 residues in the CDR3. The CDR3 loop reads CASSGLSVRQPQHF. Written as DNA, the CDR3 is TGTGCCAGCAGTGGACTCTCAGTACGACAGCCCCAGCATTTT.

The chain links TRBV2 to TRBJ2-5; possibly TRBD2 for D (6 bases). Germline V gene lookup returns CDR1 SNHLY and CDR2 FYNNEI. Between the trimmed V and J ends, which lost 7 bases and 3 bases, there was a span of 12 bases. This CDR3 is 13 amino acids long. CDR3 in DNA: TGTGCCAGCACGGGACGGAGGGAAGAGACCCAGTACTTC. It is translated as CASTGRREETQYF.

This sequence joins TRBV27 and TRBJ1-6; the D is unclear. CDR1 and CDR2 (germline): MNHEY, SMNVEV (reference sequence). This CDR3 region has 14 residues. Trimming left V 5 bases short and J 10 bases short, with 15 bases between. The CDR3 region has the DNA TGTGCCAGCAGTCCCATCGACCTGGGCTCACCCCTCCACTTT. Translated, it gives CASSPIDLGSPLHF.

This clone was found a few times. This chain connects TRBV6-6 to TRBJ1-1; D unclear. CDR1 is MNHNY and CDR2 is SVGAGI in the germline V gene (reference sequence). V was trimmed by 2 bases and J by 7 bases, leaving 8 bases between them. This CDR3 is 12 amino acids long. CDR3 bases: TGTGCCAGCAGTTACAGTAGTGGTGAAGCTTTCTTT. Translation gives CASSYSSGEAFF.

Notes on this clone: The sample contains more than one DNA sequence encoding this CDR3. This sequence joins TRBV5-6 and TRBJ2-6, with D hard to call. Germline-derived CDR1 and CDR2 are SGHDT and YYEEEE. The CDR3 spans 14 residues. The ends were cut back, 0 bases at V and 2 bases at J, with 3 bases in the middle. Written as DNA, the CDR3 is TGTGCCAGCAGCTTGGGGGCTGGGGCCAACGTCCTGACTTTC. Amino acids: CASSLGAGANVLTF.

Here the CDR3 reads CASRTLDRVGSPLHF. For the CDR3, the DNA is TGTGCCAGCAGAACATTGGACAGGGTGGGATCACCCCTCCACTTT. The V and J genes are TRBV27 and TRBJ1-6; 8 bases match TRBD1. CDR3 size: 15 residues. Germline CDR1 is MNHEY and CDR2 is SMNVEV (reference sequence). After removal of 6 bases from V and 10 bases from J, the junction contained 11 bases not matched to a gene.

The CDR3 spells CASSPRVAGQYLRYGYTF. CDR3 DNA sequence: TGCGCCAGCAGCCCGAGGGTTGCGGGGCAGTATCTCCGGTATGGCTACACCTTC. V gene TRBV4-1 combines with J gene TRBJ1-2; D may be TRBD1 (5 bases). Trimming removed 4 bases from V and 5 bases from J, with 26 bases in between. This CDR3 has 18 amino acids. Per the germline V gene, CDR1 is MGHRA and CDR2 is YSYEKL.

The chain couples TRBV14 to TRBJ2-5, with TRBD2 matching over 8 bases. Trimming cost V 0 bases and J 2 bases; bases outside gene matches: 5. CDR3 length: 16 amino acids. CDR1 and CDR2 (germline): SGHDN, FVKESK. This CDR3 is CASSQESAGVQETQYF. CDR3 in DNA: TGTGCCAGCAGCCAAGAGTCAGCGGGGGTACAAGAGACCCAGTACTTC.

There are a few counts of this clone. The chain carries TRBV7-3 and TRBJ2-1; D is possibly TRBD1 (5 bases). The length of the CDR3 is 18 residues. Trimming took off 2 bases at V and 3 bases at J, with 20 bases between the two ends. Germline V CDR1 and CDR2: SGHTA, FQGTGA. The DNA of the CDR3 is TGTGCCAGCAGCTTAGGGGCGGCCCTGAGCCGGAGCTACAATGAGCAGTTCTTC. It codes for CASSLGAALSRSYNEQFF.

The chain combines TRBV10-3 with TRBJ1-1; D perhaps matches TRBD1 (5 bases). V lost 0 bases and J 4 bases, leaving 9 bases between the germline ends. The CDR3 is made up of 14 amino acids. Germline V lookup: CDR1 ENHRY, CDR2 SYGVKD. The CDR3 nucleotides read TGTGCCATCAGTGAGTCCGGGGGTGGCACTGAAGCTTTCTTT. It codes for CAISESGGGTEAFF.

The chain joins TRBV7-9 to TRBJ2-7, with a possible D match to TRBD1 (6 bases). Germline CDR1 and CDR2: SEHNR and FQNEAQ (reference sequence). Trimming shortened V by 11 bases and J by 2 bases, and 13 bases separated the two germline ends. This CDR3 has 12 residues. The CDR3 DNA follows: TGTGCCGAGGGAGCAGGGGCCTACGAGCAGTACTTC. This sequence encodes CAEGAGAYEQYF.

This clone appeared once. The chain employs TRBV27 and TRBJ2-7; D gene ambiguous. The V gene lost 6 bases and the J gene lost 1 base, with 13 bases spanning the gap. The CDR3 is 14 residues long. Per germline, CDR1 MNHEY and CDR2 SMNVEV (reference sequence). CDR3 amino acids: CASRFTTGSYEQYF. The DNA for the CDR3 is TGTGCCAGCAGGTTTACCACCGGATCCTACGAGCAGTACTTC.

The rearrangement joins TRBV4-1 to TRBJ2-1, with 10 positions matching TRBD1. The length of the CDR3 is 16 residues. Germline lookup yields CDR1 MGHRA and CDR2 YSYEKL. V trimming: 2 bases; J trimming: 8 bases; junction bases outside the gene matches: 9. CDR3 loop: CASSQFDRGRFDEQFF. Here the CDR3 DNA reads TGCGCCAGCAGCCAATTCGACAGGGGGCGCTTCGATGAGCAGTTCTTC.

This chain joins TRBV27 and TRBJ2-5, with D hard to call. The germline CDR1 and CDR2 sequences are MNHEY and SMNVEV (reference sequence). The CDR3 sequence is 17 residues long. Deletions cut 5 bases from V and 1 base from J, with 20 bases between. CDR3: CASSPRLKGRFQETQYF. The CDR3 DNA reads TGTGCCAGCAGTCCTCGCTTAAAAGGTCGTTTCCAAGAGACCCAGTACTTC.

This clone has more than one count but fewer than ten. The rearrangement joins TRBV6-6 to TRBJ1-1, with D unclear. V lost 0 bases and J 10 bases, leaving 18 bases between the germline ends. This CDR3 is built from 15 residues. Germline assignment: CDR1 MNHNY and CDR2 SVGAGI (reference sequence). CDR3 nucleotide sequence: TGTGCCAGCAGTTACTCTGGCGTAAGGGCCACCCCAGCTTTCTTT. Translation gives CASSYSGVRATPAFF.

The chain is built from TRBV5-1 and TRBJ2-1, with TRBD1 identical over 12 bases. The V and J ends lost 6 bases and 7 bases, in that order; junction bases with no gene match: 8. The CDR3 spans 15 residues. Germline CDR1 and CDR2: SGHRS and YFSETQ. The CDR3 bases are TGCGCCAGCACGGATGGGACAGGGGGCGGGAATGAGCAGTTCTTC. Amino acids: CASTDGTGGGNEQFF.

The gene calls are TRBV27 and TRBJ2-2; D unresolved. V was trimmed by 5 bases and J by 4 bases, leaving 14 bases between them. Germline V CDR1 and CDR2: MNHEY, SMNVEV (reference sequence). This CDR3 contains 15 residues. CDR3 bases: TGTGCCAGCAGTCCGTACGACTCGGGCACCGGGGAGCTGTTTTTT. This sequence encodes CASSPYDSGTGELFF.

The chain links TRBV4-1 to TRBJ2-5; D gene uncertain. CDR1 is MGHRA and CDR2 is YSYEKL in the germline V gene. Trimming pared 3 bases from V and 2 bases from J, leaving 10 bases between. The CDR3 sequence is 14 residues long. CDR3 protein: CASSQNNAQETQYF. CDR3 bases: TGCGCCAGCAGCCAGAACAACGCGCAAGAGACCCAGTACTTC.

This chain uses TRBV4-1 with TRBJ1-2; D remains ambiguous. The V end lost 0 bases, the J end lost 2 bases, and 10 bases lay between the germline ends. The germline gives CDR1 MGHRA, CDR2 YSYEKL. The CDR3 runs to 15 residues. Here the CDR3 reads CASSQEEGMNYGYTF. The CDR3 coding sequence is TGCGCCAGCAGCCAAGAAGAGGGAATGAACTATGGCTACACCTTC.

The V gene is TRBV5-1, the J gene TRBJ2-1; D may be TRBD1 (6 bases). There are 14 residues in the CDR3. Trimming left V 0 bases short and J 8 bases short, with 12 bases between. Germline-derived CDR1 and CDR2 are SGHRS and YFSETQ. In DNA form, the CDR3 reads TGCGCCAGCAGCTTGGCAGGACAGTCGGATGAGCAGTTCTTC. As protein: CASSLAGQSDEQFF.

This clone came up a few times. This chain connects TRBV6-5 to TRBJ2-3; no clear D gene. The V gene's germline CDR1 is MNHEY and CDR2 SVGAGI. The CDR3 length is 14 residues. V lost 1 base, J lost 0 bases, and 5 bases lay in between. The CDR3 sequence: CASSYYSSTDTQYF. The CDR3 DNA follows: TGTGCCAGCAGTTACTATTCTAGCACAGATACGCAGTATTTT.

This clone has just a few counts. The rearrangement links TRBV29-1 to TRBJ1-2, with a possible D match to TRBD1 (6 bases). CDR1 is SQVTM, CDR2 ANQGSEA, per germline. CDR3 length: 14 residues. The germline V and J ends were trimmed by 3 bases and 4 bases, with 15 bases remaining between them. CDR3 in DNA: TGCAGCGTTGAGTCCGGGACACCCGGCTATGGCTACACCTTC. This sequence encodes CSVESGTPGYGYTF.

CDR3 DNA: TGTGCCTGGAGTCCAGGACAGGGGTCCTTTTCCTACGAGCAGTACTTC. Its translation: CAWSPGQGSFSYEQYF. The chain recombines TRBV30 with TRBJ2-7; 9 bases agree with TRBD1. Germline CDR1 reads GTSNPN; CDR2 reads SVGIG (reference sequence). The CDR3 length is 16 residues. The junction had 9 bases not matched to a gene; V was cut back by 2 bases and J by 1 base.

The rearrangement uses TRBV9 and TRBJ2-5, with D unresolved. V dropped 0 bases and J dropped 4 bases, with 10 bases sitting between them. The V gene's germline CDR1 is SGDLS and CDR2 YYNGEE. The CDR3 sequence is 14 residues long. The CDR3 nucleotides read TGTGCCAGCAGCGTAGCCCTAGTCCCAGAGACCCAGTACTTC. As protein: CASSVALVPETQYF.

The rearrangement joins TRBV13 to TRBJ1-2; D unclear. The length of the CDR3 is 12 residues. In germline, CDR1 is PRHDT, CDR2 FYEKMQ (reference sequence). V was trimmed by 4 bases and J by 4 bases, leaving 7 bases between them. The CDR3 loop reads CASSSFPYGYTF. The CDR3 DNA is TGTGCCAGCAGCTCCTTTCCCTATGGCTACACCTTC.

J is TRBJ2-7 and V is TRBV5-6; D is ambiguous. Germline lookup yields CDR1 SGHDT and CDR2 YYEEEE. The CDR3 contains 12 residues. V lost 4 bases and J lost 3, with 8 bases in between. The CDR3 sequence is CASSDIGYEQYF. DNA of the CDR3: TGTGCCAGCAGCGATATTGGCTACGAGCAGTACTTC.

The chain uses TRBV7-9 and TRBJ1-2; D remains unclear. The CDR3 extends over 13 amino acids. Looked up from germline, CDR1 is SEHNR and CDR2 is FQNEAQ (reference sequence). Deletions cut 9 bases from V and 0 bases from J, with 11 bases between. The CDR3 loop reads CASTPASNYGYTF. DNA for the CDR3: TGTGCCAGTACACCGGCCTCTAACTATGGCTACACCTTC.

The chain recombines TRBV29-1 with TRBJ1-2, with 8 bases aligning to TRBD1. The CDR3 is 14 amino acids. Losses at the gene ends were 6 bases for V and 5 bases for J; bases not matched to a gene: 11. The germline V gene encodes CDR1 SQVTM and CDR2 ANQGSEA. The CDR3 DNA follows: TGCAGCGTAAGGACAGGGTCCACTCAATATGGCTACACCTTC. Its translation: CSVRTGSTQYGYTF.